This TCR beta chain was sequenced in a study of T cells in Graves' hyperthyroidism and ophthalmopathy. Study outcomes and limitations: Blood held most thyroid clonotypes expanded above 0.001 frequency.

This CDR3 is 15 amino acids long. Germline CDR1 and CDR2: ENHRY and SYGVKD. V was clipped by 3 bases and J by 0 bases, with 10 bases between them. Amplified TCR beta CDR3 regions derived from RNA transcripts. HTBI primers drove first-round RT-PCR of the TCR CDR3. MiXCR, applied by TCRdb to the multiplex PCR reads, yields one record per CDR3 protein. Of 300,000 to 450,000 distinct CDR3 sequences in the sample, roughly 14% were seen once. This clonotype was seen at least ten times. Its antigen is undetermined. Clinical symptoms, serum thyroxine, TRAb, thyroid ultrasound and orbital computed tomography informed diagnoses.

The sequenced sample was blood. This chain uses TRBV10-3 with TRBJ2-3, with D possibly matching TRBD2 (5 bases). This sequence originates from a woman aged 55-70 years with Graves' hyperthyroidism. The CDR3 DNA sequence: TGTGCCATCAGTGACCCAGCGGAGAGCACAGATACGCAGTATTTT. Residues: CAISDPAESTDTQYF.